This is a list of T cell receptor beta chains from one sample in a study of cytomegalovirus exposure and HLA in healthy donors. Libraries were prepared by immunoSEQ multiplex PCR; TCRdb keeps only in-frame clonotypes and omits some of them. The sample consists of about 150,000 clones, about 80% of them appearing once. Source material: PBMCs. Receptor source: a man younger than 45 in good health and CMV-seropositive. CDR3s include the opening cysteine and the closing phenylalanine or tryptophan. The D gene is left open where the match is weak. Not every row has a clone size; where given, it reads once, few, many or a size class.

CDR3aa	CDR3nt	v_gene	abundance	j_gene	d_gene
CASSRPAGGGHEQYF	TGTGCCAGCAGCCGACCCGCAGGGGGCGGCCACGAGCAGTACTTC	TRBV7-6	-	TRBJ2-7	TRBD1
CASSEYPANYGYTF	TGTGCCAGCAGTGAATACCCTGCTAACTATGGCTACACCTTC	TRBV25-1	-	TRBJ1-2	-
CASRSLAGAYNEQFF	TGTGCCAGTCGAAGTCTAGCGGGTGCCTACAATGAGCAGTTCTTC	TRBV27	-	TRBJ2-1	TRBD2
CASSVGQINYGYTF	TGTGCCAGCAGTGTTGGACAGATCAACTATGGCTACACCTTC	TRBV6-1	few	TRBJ1-2	-
CASSKVRQGDVF	TGTGCCAGCAGTAAAGTCCGACAGGGGGATGTATTT	TRBV28	few	TRBJ1-5	TRBD1
CASSLGRNQPQHF	TGTGCCAGCAGCTTGGGCAGGAATCAGCCCCAGCATTTT	TRBV11-1	-	TRBJ1-5	-
CASSYLQGAYNEQFF	TGTGCCAGCAGTTACTTACAGGGGGCCTACAATGAGCAGTTCTTC	TRBV6-5	-	TRBJ2-1	TRBD1
CAISESTSGRADTQYF	TGTGCCATCAGTGAGTCGACTAGCGGGAGGGCAGATACGCAGTATTTT	TRBV10-3	-	TRBJ2-3	TRBD2
CASSQSGEGYGYTF	TGTGCCAGCAGCCAGTCAGGGGAGGGCTATGGCTACACCTTC	TRBV11-2	-	TRBJ1-2	-
CASTLGDRDSPLHF	TGTGCCAGCACCCTCGGGGACAGGGACTCACCCCTCCACTTT	TRBV6-1	few	TRBJ1-6	TRBD1
CASSKGAGETQYF	TGCGCCAGCAGTAAAGGGGCCGGAGAGACCCAGTACTTC	TRBV10-1	-	TRBJ2-5	-
CASSRTGNTEAFF	TGTGCCAGTAGTCGGACAGGGAACACTGAAGCTTTCTTT	TRBV19	-	TRBJ1-1	TRBD1
CASSFRDKWRETQYF	TGCGCCAGCAGCTTCCGGGACAAATGGCGAGAGACCCAGTACTTC	TRBV5-1	once	TRBJ2-5	-
CASSPEVGTGFNQPQHF	TGCGCCAGCAGCCCGGAGGTCGGGACAGGGTTTAATCAGCCCCAGCATTTT	TRBV5-1	-	TRBJ1-5	TRBD1
CASSLGVGRELFF	TGTGCCAGCAGCCTCGGGGTCGGGCGGGAGCTGTTTTTT	TRBV7-3	-	TRBJ2-2	-
CASSYLRQGMSEQFF	TGTGCCAGCAGTTACCTTCGACAGGGTATGAGCGAGCAGTTCTTC	TRBV6-6	-	TRBJ2-1	TRBD1
CASSVQYTGELFF	TGTGCCAGCAGCGTCCAGTACACCGGGGAGCTGTTTTTT	TRBV9	once	TRBJ2-2	-
CASTSVGGADSYEQYF	TGTGCCAGCACCTCTGTTGGCGGTGCCGACTCCTACGAGCAGTACTTC	TRBV21-1	-	TRBJ2-7	-
CASSSGQKLNTGELFF	TGTGCCAGCAGTTCTGGACAGAAACTTAACACCGGGGAGCTGTTTTTT	TRBV27	-	TRBJ2-2	-
CASSHAFSGSRTYEQYF	TGTGCCAGCAGCCACGCCTTTAGCGGGAGTAGGACCTACGAGCAGTACTTC	TRBV4-2	-	TRBJ2-7	TRBD2
CASGVGSAGKLFF	TGTGCCAGCGGCGTGGGGTCCGCGGGAAAACTGTTTTTT	TRBV2	-	TRBJ1-4	-
CASSWSDRGFSGANVLTF	TGTGCCAGCAGTTGGTCGGACAGGGGGTTTTCTGGGGCCAACGTCCTGACTTTC	TRBV2	-	TRBJ2-6	TRBD1
CSAFLDGQGVAGELFF	TGCAGCGCCTTCCTAGATGGGCAGGGGGTGGCCGGGGAGCTGTTTTTT	TRBV29-1	few	TRBJ2-2	TRBD1
CASSYARGIGELFF	TGTGCCAGCAGTTACGCCAGGGGGATCGGGGAGCTGTTTTTT	TRBV6-6	once	TRBJ2-2	TRBD1
CAWSLGLAGGPREETQYF	TGTGCCTGGAGTCTAGGACTAGCGGGAGGGCCACGAGAAGAGACCCAGTACTTC	TRBV30	-	TRBJ2-5	TRBD2
CSCRVKETQYF	TGCAGTTGCCGGGTGAAAGAGACCCAGTACTTC	TRBV20-1	-	TRBJ2-5	-
CASSPGTGEIGELFF	TGTGCCAGCAGCCCCGGGACAGGGGAGATCGGGGAGCTGTTTTTT	TRBV7-3	once	TRBJ2-2	TRBD1
CASSETSGLNEQFF	TGCGCCAGCAGTGAGACTAGCGGGCTCAATGAGCAGTTCTTC	TRBV10-1	-	TRBJ2-1	TRBD2
CASSIDRDRALTDTEAFF	TGTGCCAGTAGTATAGATCGGGACAGGGCCCTTACAGACACTGAAGCTTTCTTT	TRBV19	-	TRBJ1-1	TRBD1
CASSPQTSGGSTQYF	TGTGCCAGCAGCCCTCAAACCAGCGGGGGCTCTACCCAGTACTTC	TRBV9	-	TRBJ2-5	TRBD2
CASSFGGPSNQPQHF	TGTGCCAGCAGCTTCGGGGGGCCTAGCAATCAGCCCCAGCATTTT	TRBV27	few	TRBJ1-5	-
CASRATGANTEAFF	TGTGCCAGCAGAGCCACAGGTGCGAACACTGAAGCTTTCTTT	TRBV6-5	-	TRBJ1-1	-
CAISESTGGNNSPLHF	TGTGCCATCAGTGAGTCGACAGGGGGCAACAATTCACCCCTCCACTTT	TRBV10-3	-	TRBJ1-6	TRBD1
CASSIGTGYEQYF	TGTGCCAGTAGTATCGGGACAGGCTACGAGCAGTACTTC	TRBV19	-	TRBJ2-7	TRBD1
CASIREAGATGELFF	TGTGCCAGCATCCGGGAGGCAGGGGCCACCGGGGAGCTGTTTTTT	TRBV2	-	TRBJ2-2	-
CASFGLSIGASEQYF	TGTGCCAGCTTTGGCCTCTCGATTGGGGCGAGCGAGCAGTACTTC	TRBV6-5	-	TRBJ2-7	-
CASSLNTGGGYTF	TGTGCCAGCAGTCTAAATACGGGGGGAGGCTACACCTTC	TRBV6-6	once	TRBJ1-2	-
CASSASGSRQETQYF	TGTGCCAGCAGCGCCAGCGGGAGCCGCCAAGAGACCCAGTACTTC	TRBV9	-	TRBJ2-5	TRBD2
CASSPPQSGEGQPQHF	TGTGCCAGCTCACCACCGCAATCGGGGGAAGGTCAGCCCCAGCATTTT	TRBV18	few	TRBJ1-5	-
CASSPDRAYEQYF	TGTGCCAGCAGCCCGGACAGGGCCTACGAGCAGTACTTC	TRBV5-6	-	TRBJ2-7	TRBD1
CASGPSGGEETQYF	TGTGCTAGTGGTCCCAGCGGGGGAGAAGAGACCCAGTACTTC	TRBV12-5	-	TRBJ2-5	TRBD2